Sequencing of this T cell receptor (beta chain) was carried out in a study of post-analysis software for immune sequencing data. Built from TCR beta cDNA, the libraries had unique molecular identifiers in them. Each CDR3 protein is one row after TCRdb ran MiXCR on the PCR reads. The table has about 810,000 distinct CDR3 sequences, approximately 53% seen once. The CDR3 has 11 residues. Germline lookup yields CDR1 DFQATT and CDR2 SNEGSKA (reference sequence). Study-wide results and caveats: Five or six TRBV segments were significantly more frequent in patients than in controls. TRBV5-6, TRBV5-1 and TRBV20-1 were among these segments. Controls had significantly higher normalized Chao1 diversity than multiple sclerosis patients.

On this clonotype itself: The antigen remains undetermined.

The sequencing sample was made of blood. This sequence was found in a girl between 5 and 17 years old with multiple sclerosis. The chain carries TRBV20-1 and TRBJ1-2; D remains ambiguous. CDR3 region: CRGGTVYGYTF. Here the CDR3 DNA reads TGCAGGGGTGGCACCGTCTATGGCTACACCTTC.